These 2 T cell receptor beta chains originate from one sample sequenced in a study of T cells in Graves' hyperthyroidism and ophthalmopathy. From RNA transcripts, TCR beta CDR3 regions were amplified. Initially, a first-round RT-PCR of the TCR CDR3 employed the HTBI primer set. Using its own MiXCR run on the multiplex PCR reads, TCRdb lists one record per CDR3 protein. This sample has about 560,000 distinct CDR3 sequences; about a sixth occur once, and the top ten carry roughly 18%. Material for sequencing was blood. Receptor source: a woman in her late teens or twenties with Graves' hyperthyroidism.

This clonotype was seen many times. The J gene is TRBJ1-3, the V gene TRBV5-1, with D hard to call. CDR3 length equals 14 residues. V lost 0 bases, J lost 0 bases, and 4 bases lay in between. CDR1 SGHRS and CDR2 YFSETQ come from the germline V gene. CDR3 in DNA: TGCGCCAGCAGCTTGGACAGCTCTGGAAACACCATATATTTT. The encoded protein is CASSLDSSGNTIYF.

This clonotype occurred many times. The chain employs TRBV18 and TRBJ2-3, with 8 bases aligning to TRBD2. Germline V gene lookup returns CDR1 KGHSH and CDR2 LQKENI. J gave up 6 bases and V 3 bases, and 8 bases lay outside the gene matches. The CDR3 has 15 amino acids. CDR3 sequence reads: CASSPVTSEADTQYF. In DNA, the CDR3 is TGTGCCAGCTCACCTGTGACTAGCGAGGCGGATACGCAGTATTTT.